This entry features one TCR beta chain sequence. Method: immunoSEQ multiplex PCR; TCRdb's copy keeps in-frame clones and lacks some. The sample lists more than 9,500 clones, approximately 80% occurring once. This entry comes from a study of follicular helper T cells after annual influenza vaccination. Looked up from germline, CDR1 is SGHRS and CDR2 is YFSETQ. The CDR3 contains 14 residues. V was cut by 0 bases and J by 3 bases, with 8 bases left in between. Time point in this sample: 2015-2016 season, pre-vaccination. ICOS+CD38+ and ICOS-CD38- fractions were sorted from non-naive CD4+CXCR5+PD-1+ cells.

This rearrangement joins TRBV5-1 to TRBJ2-3, with D unresolved. The receptor was isolated from an adult who received the influenza vaccine. Sequencing was performed on CXCR5+ CD38- circulating T follicular helper cells from blood, taken on the day of influenza vaccination. Regarding subset: circulating Tfh, non-naive CD4+CXCR5+PD-1+ (ICOS+CD38+ or ICOS-CD38-). The CDR3 sequence: CASSLDPPTDTQYF. CDR3 nucleotides: TGCGCCAGCAGCTTGGACCCGCCAACAGATACGCAGTATTTT.